This T cell receptor beta chain was captured in a study of blood T cell repertoires in COVID-19. Germline CDR1 is LGHDT and CDR2 is YNNKEL (reference sequence). V lost 4 bases, J lost 0 bases, and 14 bases lay in between. This CDR3 spans 16 amino acids. In the authors' workflow: Cell counts per sample came from amplifying reference gene primers. The method was immunoSEQ multiplex PCR; TCRdb's version includes in-frame clones alone and lacks a portion of them. D and trimming come from the DNA, and the V and J calls and clone size come from that table. The sample records around 100,000 clones, approximately 80% being singletons.

The clonotype was recovered from a man aged 50 or older with active or convalescent COVID-19. The gene calls are TRBV3-1 (or the pseudogene TRBV3-2) and TRBJ2-3; tentatively, D is TRBD1 (5 bases). The sample was peripheral blood. This chain's CDR3 is CASSPRPGFSTDTQYF. CDR3 sequence (DNA): TGTGCCAGCAGCCCCCGCCCAGGGTTCAGCACAGATACGCAGTATTTT.